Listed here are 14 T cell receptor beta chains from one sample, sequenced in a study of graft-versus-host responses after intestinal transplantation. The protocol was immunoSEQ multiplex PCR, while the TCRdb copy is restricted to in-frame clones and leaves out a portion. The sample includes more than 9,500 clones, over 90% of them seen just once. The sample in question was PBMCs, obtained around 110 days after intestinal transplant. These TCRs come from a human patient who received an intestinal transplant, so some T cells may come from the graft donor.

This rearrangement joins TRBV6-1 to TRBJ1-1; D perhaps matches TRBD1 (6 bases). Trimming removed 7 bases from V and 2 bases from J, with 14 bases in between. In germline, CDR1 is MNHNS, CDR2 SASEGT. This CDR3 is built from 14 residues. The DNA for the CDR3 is TGTGCCAGCAAGAGGGACAAGTTTAACACTGAAGCTTTCTTT. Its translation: CASKRDKFNTEAFF.

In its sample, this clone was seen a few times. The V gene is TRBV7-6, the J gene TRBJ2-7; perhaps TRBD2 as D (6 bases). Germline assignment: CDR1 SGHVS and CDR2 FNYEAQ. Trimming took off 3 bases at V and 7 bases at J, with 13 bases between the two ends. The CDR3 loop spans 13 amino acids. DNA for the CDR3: TGTGCCAGCAGCTTGGAAGCGGGCGTTGAGCAGTACTTC. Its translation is CASSLEAGVEQYF. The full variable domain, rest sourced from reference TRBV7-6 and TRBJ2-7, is GAGVSQSPRYKVTKRGQDVALRCDPISGHVSLYWYRQALGQGPEFLTYFNYEAQQDKSGLPNDRFSAERPEGSISTLTIQRTEQRDSAMYRCASSLEAGVEQYFGPGTRLTVT.

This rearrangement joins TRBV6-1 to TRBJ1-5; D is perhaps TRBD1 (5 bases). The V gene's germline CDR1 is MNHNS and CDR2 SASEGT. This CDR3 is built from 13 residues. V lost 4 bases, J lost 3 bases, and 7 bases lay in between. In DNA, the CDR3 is TGTGCCAGCAGTGCGGGGCTCAATCAGCCCCAGCATTTT. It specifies CASSAGLNQPQHF.

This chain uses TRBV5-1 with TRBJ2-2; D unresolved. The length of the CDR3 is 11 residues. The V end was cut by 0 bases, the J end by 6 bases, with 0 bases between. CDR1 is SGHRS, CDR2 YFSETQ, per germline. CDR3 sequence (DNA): TGCGCCAGCAGCTTGGCCGGGGAGCTGTTTTTT. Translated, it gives CASSLAGELFF.

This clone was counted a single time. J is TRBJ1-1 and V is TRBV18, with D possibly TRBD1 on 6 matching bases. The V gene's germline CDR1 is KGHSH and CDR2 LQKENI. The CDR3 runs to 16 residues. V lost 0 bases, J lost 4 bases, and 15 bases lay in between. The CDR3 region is CASSPPGVVGGTEAFF. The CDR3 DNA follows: TGTGCCAGCTCACCACCGGGGGTTGTAGGGGGCACTGAAGCTTTCTTT.

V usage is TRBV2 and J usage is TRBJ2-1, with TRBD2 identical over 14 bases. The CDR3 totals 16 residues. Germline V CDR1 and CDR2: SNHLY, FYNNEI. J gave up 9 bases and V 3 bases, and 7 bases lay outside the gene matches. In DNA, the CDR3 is TGTGCCAGCAGTGACAGACTAGCGGGAGGGGTAGGTGAGCAGTTCTTC. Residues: CASSDRLAGGVGEQFF.

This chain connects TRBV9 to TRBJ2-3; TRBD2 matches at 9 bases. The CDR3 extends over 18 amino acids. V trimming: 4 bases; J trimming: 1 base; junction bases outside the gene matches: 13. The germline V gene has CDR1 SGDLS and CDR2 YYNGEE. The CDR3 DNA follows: TGTGCCAGCAGCTTCGCCGGGACTAGCATTAGGGGCACAGATACGCAGTATTTT. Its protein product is CASSFAGTSIRGTDTQYF. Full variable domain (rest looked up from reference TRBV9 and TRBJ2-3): DSGVTQTPKHLITATGQRVTLRCSPRSGDLSVYWYQQSLDQGLQFLIQYYNGEERAKGNILERFSAQQFPDLHSELNLSSLELGDSALYFCASSFAGTSIRGTDTQYFGPGTRLTVL.

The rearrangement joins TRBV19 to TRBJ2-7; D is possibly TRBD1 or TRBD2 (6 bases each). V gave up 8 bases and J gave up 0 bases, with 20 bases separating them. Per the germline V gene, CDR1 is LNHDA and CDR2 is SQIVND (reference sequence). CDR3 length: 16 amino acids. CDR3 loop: CASSWGAGTPSYEQYF. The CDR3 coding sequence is TGTGCCAGTTCCTGGGGGGCCGGGACACCCTCCTACGAGCAGTACTTC.

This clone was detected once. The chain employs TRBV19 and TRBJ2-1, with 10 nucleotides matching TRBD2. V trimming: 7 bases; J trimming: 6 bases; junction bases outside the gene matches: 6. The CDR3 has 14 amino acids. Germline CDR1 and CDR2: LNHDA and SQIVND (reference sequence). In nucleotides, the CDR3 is TGTGCCAGTACCCTACTAGCGGGGACCAATGAGCAGTTCTTC. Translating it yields CASTLLAGTNEQFF. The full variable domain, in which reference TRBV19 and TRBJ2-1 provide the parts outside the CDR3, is DGGITQSPKYLFRKEGQNVTLSCEQNLNHDAMYWYRQDPGQGLRLIYYSQIVNDFQKGDIAEGYSVSREKKESFPLTVTSAQKNPTAFYLCASTLLAGTNEQFFGPGTRLTVL.

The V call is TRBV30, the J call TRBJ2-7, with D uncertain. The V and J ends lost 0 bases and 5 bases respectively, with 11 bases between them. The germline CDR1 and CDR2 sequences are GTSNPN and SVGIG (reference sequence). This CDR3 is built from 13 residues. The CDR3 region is CAWSVGDSDEQYF. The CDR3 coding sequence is TGTGCCTGGAGTGTAGGTGACTCTGACGAGCAGTACTTC.

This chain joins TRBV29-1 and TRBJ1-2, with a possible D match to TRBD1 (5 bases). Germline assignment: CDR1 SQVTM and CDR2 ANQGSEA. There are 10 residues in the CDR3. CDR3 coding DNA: TGCATCACGGAGGGGCGAGGCTACACCTTC. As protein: CITEGRGYTF.

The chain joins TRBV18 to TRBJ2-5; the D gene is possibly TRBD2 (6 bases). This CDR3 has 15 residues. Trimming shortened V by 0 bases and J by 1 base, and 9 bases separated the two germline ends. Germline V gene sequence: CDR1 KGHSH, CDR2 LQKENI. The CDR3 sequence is CASSPPVGGQETQYF. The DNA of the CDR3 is TGTGCCAGCTCACCACCGGTGGGGGGCCAAGAGACCCAGTACTTC. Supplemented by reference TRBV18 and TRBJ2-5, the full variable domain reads NAGVMQNPRHLVRRRGQEARLRCSPMKGHSHVYWYRQLPEEGLKFMVYLQKENIIDESGMPKERFSAEFPKEGPSILRIQQVVRGDSAAYFCASSPPVGGQETQYFGPGTRLLVL.

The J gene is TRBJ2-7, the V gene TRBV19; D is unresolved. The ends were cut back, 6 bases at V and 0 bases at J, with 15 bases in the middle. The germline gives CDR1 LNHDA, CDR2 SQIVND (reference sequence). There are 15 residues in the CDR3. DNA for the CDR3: TGTGCCAGTAGGCAATTTGGTGGAAGCTCCTACGAGCAGTACTTC. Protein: CASRQFGGSSYEQYF. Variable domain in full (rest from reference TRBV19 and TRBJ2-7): DGGITQSPKYLFRKEGQNVTLSCEQNLNHDAMYWYRQDPGQGLRLIYYSQIVNDFQKGDIAEGYSVSREKKESFPLTVTSAQKNPTAFYLCASRQFGGSSYEQYFGPGTRLTVT.

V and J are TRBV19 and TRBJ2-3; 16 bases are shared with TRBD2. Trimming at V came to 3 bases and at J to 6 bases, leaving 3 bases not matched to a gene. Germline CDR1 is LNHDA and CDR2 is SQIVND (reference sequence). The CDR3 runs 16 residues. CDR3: CASSIGTSGRGDTQYF. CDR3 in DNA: TGTGCCAGTAGTATCGGGACTAGCGGGAGGGGTGATACGCAGTATTTT.